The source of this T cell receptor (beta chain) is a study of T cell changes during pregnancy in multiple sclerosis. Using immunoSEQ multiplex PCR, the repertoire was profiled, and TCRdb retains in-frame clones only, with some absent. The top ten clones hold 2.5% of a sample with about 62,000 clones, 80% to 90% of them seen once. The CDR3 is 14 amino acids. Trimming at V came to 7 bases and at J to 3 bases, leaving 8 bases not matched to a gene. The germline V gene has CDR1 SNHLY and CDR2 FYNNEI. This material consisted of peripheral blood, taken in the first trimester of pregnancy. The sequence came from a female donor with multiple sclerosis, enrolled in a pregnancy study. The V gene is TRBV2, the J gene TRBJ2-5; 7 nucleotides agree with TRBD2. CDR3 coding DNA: TGTGCCAGCATTATAGGGACTACAGAAGAGACCCAGTACTTC. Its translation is CASIIGTTEETQYF. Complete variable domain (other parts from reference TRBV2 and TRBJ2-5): EPEVTQTPSHQVTQMGQEVILRCVPISNHLYFYWYRQILGQKVEFLVSFYNNEISEKSEIFDDQFSVERPDGSNFTLKIRSTKLEDSAMYFCASIIGTTEETQYFGPGTRLLVL.